Listed here are 2 T cell receptor beta chains from one sample, sequenced in a study of technical replicates of blood from a few donors. Assay used: immunoSEQ multiplex PCR; TCRdb lists only in-frame clones, some missing. The sample includes some 60,000 clones, about 95% of them seen just once. Sequencing was done on a sample of PBMCs. The receptor set was obtained from a human donor in good health. Some clones in this sample may be carry-over from other donors' samples.

The chain recombines TRBV7-9 with TRBJ2-7, with 9 bases identical to TRBD1. Germline CDR1 SEHNR, CDR2 FQNEAQ (reference sequence). This CDR3 contains 15 residues. With 5 bases clipped from V and 1 base from J, the junction kept 6 bases outside the gene matches. Written as DNA, the CDR3 is TGTGCCAGCAGCCTGGACAGGGGCCAATCCTACGAGCAGTACTTC. Amino acids: CASSLDRGQSYEQYF. The full variable domain, with the rest looked up from reference TRBV7-9 and TRBJ2-7, is DTGVSQNPRHKITKRGQNVTFRCDPISEHNRLYWYRQTLGQGPEFLTYFQNEAQLEKSRLLSDRFSAERPKGSFSTLEIQRTEQGDSAMYLCASSLDRGQSYEQYFGPGTRLTVT.

The rearrangement uses TRBV29-1 and TRBJ1-1; tentatively, D is TRBD1 (6 bases). The CDR3 extends over 14 amino acids. The V gene lost 1 base and the J gene lost 4 bases, with 13 bases spanning the gap. Looked up from germline, CDR1 is SQVTM and CDR2 is ANQGSEA. The CDR3 DNA reads TGCAGCGTTGAAGTACAGGGAACAGGCACTGAAGCTTTCTTT. This gives the protein CSVEVQGTGTEAFF.